The TCR beta chain under discussion was sequenced for a study of response to subunit inactivated influenza vaccine. Study-level findings and limits: Few new T cells, the authors suggested, are recruited by each seasonal influenza vaccination.

The table lists this clonotype with a few counts. Its antigen is undetermined. One entry per CDR3 protein, called by TCRdb with MiXCR from the RT-PCR reads. The table records 630,000 or so distinct CDR3 sequences, 15% to 17% of them present only once. V dropped 4 bases and J dropped 3 bases, with 13 bases sitting between them. Germline V gives CDR1 ENHRY, CDR2 SYGVKD. The CDR3 extends over 14 amino acids. This rearrangement joins TRBV10-3 to TRBJ2-7; D is uncertain. This specimen was PBMCs from blood, taken less than 13 days after vaccination. This clonotype was obtained from a man between 45 and 60 years old who received an inactivated influenza vaccine. The CDR3 spells CAISVKSRGYEQYF. The CDR3 DNA reads TGTGCCATCAGTGTTAAGTCGAGAGGCTACGAGCAGTACTTC.